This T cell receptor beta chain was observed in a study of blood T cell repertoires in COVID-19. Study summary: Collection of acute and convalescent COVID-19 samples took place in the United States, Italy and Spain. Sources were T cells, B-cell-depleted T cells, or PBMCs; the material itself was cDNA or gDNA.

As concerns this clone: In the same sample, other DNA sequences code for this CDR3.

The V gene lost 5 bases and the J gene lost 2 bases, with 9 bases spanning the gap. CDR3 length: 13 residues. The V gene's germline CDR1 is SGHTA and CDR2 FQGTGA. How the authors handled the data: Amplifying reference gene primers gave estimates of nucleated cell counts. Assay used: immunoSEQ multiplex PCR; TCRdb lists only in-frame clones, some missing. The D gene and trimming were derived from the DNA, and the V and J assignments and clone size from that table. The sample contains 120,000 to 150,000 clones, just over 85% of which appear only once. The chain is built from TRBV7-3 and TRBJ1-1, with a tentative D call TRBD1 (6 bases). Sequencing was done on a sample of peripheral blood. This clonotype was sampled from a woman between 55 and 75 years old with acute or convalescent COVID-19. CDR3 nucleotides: TGTGCCAGCAGCCCCAGGGGAAACACTGAAGCTTTCTTT. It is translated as CASSPRGNTEAFF.